Below are 2 T cell receptor beta chains sequenced from a single sample in a study of sequential checkpoint blockade in melanoma. This sample's treatment: randomized to nivolumab then ipilimumab (arm A) or the reverse (arm B). TCRdb keeps only in-frame clones here, not all; method: immunoSEQ multiplex PCR. The sample has about 4,800 clones, 50% to 65% seen once; the top ten hold roughly 22%. Sample: CD8+ T cells sorted from blood (inferred from file names), taken from a patient given nivolumab and ipilimumab in sequence. These receptors originate from a human donor with melanoma.

The chain recombines TRBV11-1 with TRBJ2-1, with 8 bases fitting TRBD1. This CDR3 spans 14 amino acids. Germline CDR1 reads SGHAT; CDR2 reads FQDESV (reference sequence). V shed 4 bases, J shed 3 bases, and the junction held 2 bases outside the gene matches. The CDR3 DNA sequence: TGTGCCAGCAGCTACAGGGGGAACTACAATGAGCAGTTCTTC. Translating it yields CASSYRGNYNEQFF.

The chain couples TRBV6-5 to TRBJ1-5; 9 nucleotides agree with TRBD1. CDR3 size: 15 residues. With V trimmed by 6 bases and J by 4 bases, 7 bases remained unmatched. Germline CDR1 and CDR2: MNHEY and SVGAGI. The CDR3 DNA is TGTGCCAGCAGACTCAACAGGGGGCTGAATCAGCCCCAGCATTTT. It encodes CASRLNRGLNQPQHF.